The present T cell receptor beta chain was sequenced within a study of T cell responses to AZD1222 COVID-19 vaccine. TCRdb's table, derived via immunoSEQ multiplex PCR, lists solely in-frame clones and lacks some. The table records approximately 130,000 clones, about 89% of them present only once. Germline CDR1 is MNHNS and CDR2 is SASEGT. V was trimmed by 3 bases and J by 0 bases, leaving 9 bases between them. The CDR3 has 15 amino acids. Sequencing was performed on peripheral blood, taken on day 0 of AZD1222 vaccination. The chain links TRBV6-1 to TRBJ1-3, with no clear D. This TCR was sampled from an adult in good health. CDR3 nucleotide sequence: TGTGCCAGCAGTGATTCGGGAGGCTCTGGAAACACCATATATTTT. Its protein product is CASSDSGGSGNTIYF.